This TCR beta chain was identified during a study of blood T cell repertoires in COVID-19. This clone was seen once. This table comes from immunoSEQ multiplex PCR, and its TCRdb copy is limited to in-frame clones, with some not included. The data contain 70,000 to 85,000 clones, 90% of them seen just once; the ten biggest clones take up about 9.8%. The source of this sequence is a human donor in a cohort sampled during active COVID-19. Sequenced input: peripheral blood.

CDR3 loop: CASRRPGYSNQPQHF. As DNA, the CDR3 is TGTGCCAGTAGGAGGCCAGGGTATAGCAATCAGCCCCAGCATTTT. The chain has TRBV19 and TRBJ1-5; the D gene is possibly TRBD1 (5 bases). Germline V gene data show CDR1 as LNHDA and CDR2 as SQIVND (reference sequence). V was trimmed by 6 bases and J by 0 bases, leaving 12 bases between them. CDR3 length: 15 amino acids.